These T cell receptor beta chains were read from a single sample in a study of T cells after somatic rescue of genetic block. TCRdb keeps only in-frame clones here, not all; method: immunoSEQ multiplex PCR. The sample lists tens of thousands of clones; approximately 90% were seen once. The sequenced sample consisted of peripheral blood mononuclear cells (PBMCs). Every receptor here comes from a young woman. Both conserved end residues are part of each CDR3. Fields, in order: D gene, J gene, V gene, clone size, CDR3 length, CDR3 protein, CDR3 DNA. D genes are given only for firm matches. Where a row states a size, it is once, few, many or the class of an expanded clone; other rows omit it.

>-|TRBJ1-3|TRBV19|-|12
CASISSGNTIYF
TGTGCCAGTATCAGCTCTGGAAACACCATATATTTT
>-|TRBJ2-7|TRBV4-1|-|14
CASSQEGPDYVPYF
TGCGCCAGCAGCCAAGAGGGTCCGGATTACGTTCCGTACTTC
>-|TRBJ1-1|TRBV5-5|-|15
CASSWEGRTNREAFF
TGTGCCAGCAGCTGGGAGGGTCGGACGAACAGGGAAGCTTTCTTT
>TRBD2|TRBJ2-5|TRBV4-1|many|15
CASSQEGGGQETQYF
TGCGCCAGCAGCCAAGAGGGGGGGGGCCAAGAGACCCAGTACTTC
>-|TRBJ1-2|TRBV7-2|-|16
CASSRGFNRDNYGYTF
TGTGCCAGCAGCAGAGGATTTAACCGGGACAACTATGGCTACACCTTC
>-|TRBJ2-3|TRBV27|-|11
CASASPDTQYF
TGTGCCAGCGCCTCCCCAGATACGCAGTATTTT
>-|TRBJ2-3|TRBV19|-|15
CASSKPSRFPDTQYF
TGTGCCAGTAGTAAGCCTAGCAGGTTCCCAGATACGCAGTATTTT
>TRBD1|TRBJ1-1|TRBV28|-|14
CASSRQGGFTEAFF
TGTGCCAGCAGTCGACAGGGCGGGTTCACTGAAGCTTTCTTT
>-|TRBJ2-7|TRBV27|-|14
CASRPYSQGNKQYF
TGTGCCAGCAGGCCCTATTCACAGGGAAACAAGCAGTACTTC
>-|TRBJ2-1|TRBV19|-|16
CASSTTGKTPYNEQFF
TGTGCCAGTAGTACGACCGGTAAGACTCCTTACAATGAGCAGTTCTTC
>-|TRBJ1-1|TRBV28|-|14
CASSSPPSGTEAFF
TGTGCCAGCAGTTCTCCCCCCAGCGGCACTGAAGCTTTCTTT
>-|TRBJ2-3|TRBV4-3|-|12
CASSQATDTQYF
TGCGCCAGCAGCCAAGCCACAGATACGCAGTATTTT
>-|TRBJ1-3|TRBV15|-|17
CATSRSISSYSGNTIYF
TGTGCCACCAGCAGGTCCATTAGCAGCTACTCTGGAAACACCATATATTTT
>-|TRBJ2-3|TRBV2|-|13
CASSAQGTDTQYF
TGTGCCAGCAGTGCACAGGGTACAGATACGCAGTATTTT
>-|TRBJ2-1|TRBV5-6|-|15
CASSYTSQGYNEQFF
TGTGCCAGCAGCTATACTAGCCAGGGGTACAATGAGCAGTTCTTC
>-|TRBJ1-1|TRBV5-6|once|15
CASSLKRTPNTEAFF
TGTGCCAGCAGCTTGAAGCGGACCCCGAACACTGAAGCTTTCTTT
>-|TRBJ1-6|TRBV5-1|-|14
CASSLEGADSPLHF
TGCGCCAGCAGCTTGGAGGGCGCCGATTCACCCCTCCACTTT
>-|TRBJ1-4|TRBV6-4|-|17
CASSDSFDPNAREKLFF
TGTGCCAGCAGTGACTCGTTTGATCCGAACGCACGTGAAAAACTGTTTTTT
>TRBD2|TRBJ2-1|TRBV28|once|17
CASSTRTSPRSYNEQFF
TGTGCCAGCAGCACCCGGACTAGTCCCCGCTCCTACAATGAGCAGTTCTTC